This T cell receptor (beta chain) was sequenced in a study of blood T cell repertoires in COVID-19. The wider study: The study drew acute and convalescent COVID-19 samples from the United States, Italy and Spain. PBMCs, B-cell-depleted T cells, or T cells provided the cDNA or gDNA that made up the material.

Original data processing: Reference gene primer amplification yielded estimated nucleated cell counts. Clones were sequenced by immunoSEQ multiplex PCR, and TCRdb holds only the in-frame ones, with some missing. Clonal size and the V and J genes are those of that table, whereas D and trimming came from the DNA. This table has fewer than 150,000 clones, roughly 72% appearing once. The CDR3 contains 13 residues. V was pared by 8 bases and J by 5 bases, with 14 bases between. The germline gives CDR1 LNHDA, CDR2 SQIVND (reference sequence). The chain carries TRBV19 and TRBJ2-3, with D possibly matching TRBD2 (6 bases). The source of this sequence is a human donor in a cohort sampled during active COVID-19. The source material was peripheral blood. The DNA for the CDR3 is TGTGCCAGTGGGGACTGGGAAGTAGATACGCAGTATTTT. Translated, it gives CASGDWEVDTQYF.